The source of this T cell receptor (beta chain) is a study of beta chain features in type 1 diabetes. Notes on the study in general: Across all four CD4+ subsets, people with type 1 diabetes showed modestly shorter TCRB CDR3s. Short templates might get an advantage during PCR, and this would be equal in patients and controls.

In its sample, this clone was seen a few times. Its cognate antigen is unknown. Expressed TCRB transcripts were sequenced after all isolated RNA was converted to cDNA. Only in-frame clones appear in the TCRdb table, and some are missing; sequencing was by immunoSEQ multiplex PCR. The profile shows 150,000 to 200,000 clones, 7.5% to 10% of them singletons. Germline V gives CDR1 SGHTA, CDR2 FQGNSA. This CDR3 spans 17 amino acids. The trim removed 5 bases at V and 2 bases at J, leaving 11 bases unmatched. The clonotype was recovered from a woman younger than 35 in good health. The chain links TRBV7-2 to TRBJ2-5, with TRBD2 matching over 10 bases. The sample comprised central memory CD4+ T cells from blood. The CDR3 bases are TGTGCCAGCAGCCTCCTACCCAGCGGGGGGGCGCAAGAGACCCAGTACTTC. This translates into CASSLLPSGGAQETQYF.